What follows is one T cell receptor beta chain and its context. This specimen comes from a study of control samples from healthy donors and cancer patients. The protocol was immunoSEQ multiplex PCR, while the TCRdb copy is restricted to in-frame clones and leaves out a portion. The sample lists about 170,000 clones, approximately 92% seen once, with 2% to 2.5% in the top ten. The length of the CDR3 is 14 residues. V lost 4 bases to trimming and J lost 6 bases; unmatched junction nucleotides: 4. CDR1 KGHSH and CDR2 LQKENI come from the germline V gene. Sequencing was performed on blood. The chain is built from TRBV18 and TRBJ2-1; 9 bases agree with TRBD1. This clonotype was obtained from a woman between 35 and 50 years old in good health. CDR3 coding DNA: TGTGCCAGCTCACTCGGGACAGGGTTCAATGAGCAGTTCTTC. It codes for CASSLGTGFNEQFF.